Included here is one T cell receptor (beta chain) sequence, with context. This entry comes from a study of blood T cell repertoires in COVID-19. V dropped 1 base and J dropped 6; count of bases not matched to a gene: 5. The CDR3 runs to 14 residues. CDR1 is LNHNV and CDR2 is YYDKDF in the germline V gene (reference sequence). The study recruited people aged about 18 to 95 years across approximately 24 US areas. As processed by the authors: Amplified reference gene primers provided the basis for estimating nucleated cell counts. The repertoire was sequenced with immunoSEQ multiplex PCR; TCRdb's copy has only in-frame clones and lacks some. V and J calls and clone size are as listed in that table; D and trimming were resolved from the DNA. The sample lists approximately 200,000 clones; over 80% were seen once.

This clonotype originated in a woman younger than 45 who had been exposed to COVID-19. This chain joins TRBV15 and TRBJ1-2; 7 nucleotides match TRBD1. The sample comprised PBMCs or T cells enriched from blood (not recorded which). CDR3 in amino acids: CATSRARGEDGYTF. Written as DNA, the CDR3 is TGTGCCACCAGCAGAGCCAGGGGGGAGGATGGCTACACCTTC.